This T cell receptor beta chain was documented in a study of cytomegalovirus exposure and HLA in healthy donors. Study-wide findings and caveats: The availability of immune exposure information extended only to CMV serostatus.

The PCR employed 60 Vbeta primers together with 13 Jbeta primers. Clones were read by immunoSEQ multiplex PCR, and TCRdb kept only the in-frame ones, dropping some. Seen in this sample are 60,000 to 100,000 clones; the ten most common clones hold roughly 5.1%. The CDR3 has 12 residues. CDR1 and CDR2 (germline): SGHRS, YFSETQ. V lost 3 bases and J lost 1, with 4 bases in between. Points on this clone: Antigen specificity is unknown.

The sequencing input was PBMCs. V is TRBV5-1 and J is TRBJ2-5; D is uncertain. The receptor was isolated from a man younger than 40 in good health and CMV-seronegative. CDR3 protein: CASSSLQETQYF. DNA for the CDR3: TGCGCCAGCAGCTCCCTCCAAGAGACCCAGTACTTC.